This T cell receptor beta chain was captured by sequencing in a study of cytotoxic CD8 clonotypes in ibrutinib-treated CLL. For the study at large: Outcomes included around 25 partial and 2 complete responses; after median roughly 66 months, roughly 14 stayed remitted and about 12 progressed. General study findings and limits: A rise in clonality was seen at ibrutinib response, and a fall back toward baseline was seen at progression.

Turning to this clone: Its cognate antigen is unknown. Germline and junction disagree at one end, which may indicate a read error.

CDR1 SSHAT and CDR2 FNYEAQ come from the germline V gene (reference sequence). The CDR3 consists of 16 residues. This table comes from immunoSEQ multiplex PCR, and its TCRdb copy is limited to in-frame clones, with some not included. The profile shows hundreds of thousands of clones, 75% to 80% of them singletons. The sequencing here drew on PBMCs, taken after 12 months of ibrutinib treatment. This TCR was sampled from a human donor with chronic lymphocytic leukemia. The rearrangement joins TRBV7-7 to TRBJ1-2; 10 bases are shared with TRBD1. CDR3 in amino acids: CASSLVADRGVDGYTF. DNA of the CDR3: TGTGCTAGCAGCTTAGTGGCGGACAGGGGGGTTGATGGCTACACCTTC. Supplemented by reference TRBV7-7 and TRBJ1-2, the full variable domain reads GAGVSQSPRYKVTKRGQDVTLRCDPISSHATLYWYQQALGQGPEFLTYFNYEAQPDKSGLPSDRFSAERPEGSISTLTIQRTEQRDSAMYRCASSLVADRGVDGYTFGSGTRLTVV.